Shown below are 23 T cell receptor beta chains from a single sample sequenced in a study of Tregs in tolerant kidney transplant recipients. Using immunoSEQ multiplex PCR, the repertoire was profiled, and TCRdb retains in-frame clones only, with some absent. This sample has some 71,000 clones, with 85% to 90% found just once. Source: CD4+ T cells from blood, taken before the transplant. These receptors all come from a human donor who received a combined kidney and bone marrow transplant.

This clone occurred a few times. CDR3 region: CASSGTGGVEYF. The DNA of the CDR3 is TGTGCCAGCAGCGGGACAGGGGGCGTGGAGTACTTC. The V call is TRBV2, the J call TRBJ2-7; 12 bases align to TRBD1. Germline V CDR1 and CDR2: SNHLY, FYNNEI. J lost 11 bases, V lost 6 bases, and 5 bases had no gene match. This CDR3 has 12 amino acids.

This rearrangement joins TRBV4-1 to TRBJ2-5; D unclear. The V end lost 6 bases, the J end lost 4 bases, and 24 bases lay between the germline ends. The germline gives CDR1 MGHRA, CDR2 YSYEKL. CDR3 size: 17 residues. CDR3 loop: CASSRNAAYSPGETQYF. As DNA, the CDR3 is TGCGCCAGCAGTCGTAATGCAGCCTACAGCCCCGGAGAGACCCAGTACTTC.

The chain recombines TRBV5-4 with TRBJ2-5; D gene uncertain. CDR1 is SGHNT, CDR2 YYREEE, per germline (reference sequence). V gave up 0 bases and J gave up 3 bases, with 9 bases separating them. The CDR3 spans 14 residues. CDR3 nucleotides: TGTGCCAGCAGCTTGGCGTTCAGCGAAGAGACCCAGTACTTC. Translation gives CASSLAFSEETQYF.

The chain combines TRBV4-1 with TRBJ2-2; a weak D match, TRBD1 (5 bases). Germline V CDR1 and CDR2: MGHRA, YSYEKL. V was trimmed by 3 bases and J by 3 bases, leaving 14 bases between them. CDR3 length: 16 amino acids. The CDR3 nucleotides are TGCGCCAGCAGCCAGTCGGTCGCAGGGTACACCGGGGAGCTGTTTTTT. This gives the protein CASSQSVAGYTGELFF.

The CDR3 bases are TGTGCCAGCATGCTATCCCAGGGGGCGGGTACTGAAGCTTTCTTT. This translates into CASMLSQGAGTEAFF. The chain links TRBV7-2 to TRBJ1-1, with 8 nucleotides matching TRBD1. Germline trimming cut 7 bases from V and 5 bases from J; bases unmatched to any gene: 12. CDR1 and CDR2 (germline): SGHTA, FQGNSA. CDR3 length: 15 amino acids. Full variable domain (outside the CDR3, taken from reference TRBV7-2 and TRBJ1-1): GAGVSQSPSNKVTEKGKDVELRCDPISGHTALYWYRQSLGQGLEFLIYFQGNSAPDKSGLPSDRFSAERTGGSVSTLTIQRTQQEDSAVYLCASMLSQGAGTEAFFGQGTRLTVV.

The chain is built from TRBV2 and TRBJ2-2; no firm D call. This CDR3 has 14 amino acids. Trimming pared 4 bases from V and 7 bases from J, leaving 13 bases between. In germline, CDR1 is SNHLY, CDR2 FYNNEI. CDR3 region: CASSAATSVGELFF. Here the CDR3 DNA reads TGTGCCAGCAGTGCAGCTACAAGTGTCGGGGAGCTGTTTTTT.

The chain recombines TRBV27 with TRBJ2-3, with D possibly matching TRBD2 (5 bases). V lost 2 bases and J lost 5, with 11 bases in between. The CDR3 sequence is 14 residues long. Germline CDR1 is MNHEY and CDR2 is SMNVEV (reference sequence). CDR3 in amino acids: CASSLRLKGDTQYF. CDR3 nucleotide sequence: TGTGCCAGCAGTTTAAGACTAAAGGGAGATACGCAGTATTTT.

The V call is TRBV28, the J call TRBJ1-5; the D is unclear. The CDR3 is made up of 15 amino acids. V lost 8 bases and J 3 bases, leaving 17 bases between the germline ends. CDR1 is MDHEN and CDR2 is SYDVKM in the germline V gene. The CDR3 reads CASGYRGRDNQPQHF. The CDR3 DNA follows: TGTGCCAGCGGCTACCGTGGGAGAGACAATCAGCCCCAGCATTTT.

The chain recombines TRBV6-5 with TRBJ2-7, with D maybe TRBD1 (5 bases). The V and J ends lost 8 bases and 2 bases respectively, with 10 bases between them. The CDR3 spans 12 residues. The germline V gene has CDR1 MNHEY and CDR2 SVGAGI. CDR3 in DNA: TGTGCCAGCTTAGGGGCCCCCTACGAGCAGTACTTC. Encoded protein: CASLGAPYEQYF.

The chain carries TRBV5-1 and TRBJ1-1; 9 positions match TRBD1. The length of the CDR3 is 15 residues. Germline V lookup: CDR1 SGHRS, CDR2 YFSETQ. Unmatched junction bases numbered 7, after V lost 4 bases and J lost 3 bases. The CDR3 here is CASSTDGQGYTEAFF. Written as DNA, the CDR3 is TGCGCCAGCAGCACGGACGGACAGGGGTACACTGAAGCTTTCTTT.

J is TRBJ1-2 and V is TRBV19, with unresolved D. This CDR3 comprises 12 residues. V was clipped by 0 bases and J by 8 bases, with 7 bases between them. Germline CDR1 is LNHDA and CDR2 is SQIVND (reference sequence). This CDR3 is CASSIDRRGYTF. CDR3 in DNA: TGTGCCAGTAGTATAGACCGGCGGGGCTACACCTTC.

The gene calls are TRBV5-1 and TRBJ2-5; D is perhaps TRBD2 (5 bases). Trimming removed 7 bases from V and 9 bases from J, with 25 bases in between. The germline V gene has CDR1 SGHRS and CDR2 YFSETQ. The CDR3 is made up of 15 amino acids. Here the CDR3 DNA reads TGCGCCAGCGGATCTTCGGCAGCAGCAGGCGGGTCCCAGTACTTC. Translated: CASGSSAAAGGSQYF.

V and J are TRBV7-3 and TRBJ2-2, with 12 bases that match TRBD2. Per germline, CDR1 SGHTA and CDR2 FQGTGA. CDR3 length: 17 residues. J was trimmed by 4 bases and V by 4 bases; bases with no gene match: 7. The CDR3 nucleotides read TGTGCCAGCAGCTCGACCCCGACTAGCGGGAGCACCGGGGAGCTGTTTTTT. Translated, it gives CASSSTPTSGSTGELFF.

The rearrangement joins TRBV7-2 to TRBJ2-1; 11 bases match TRBD2. The CDR3 consists of 13 residues. V shed 5 bases and J 9 bases; nucleotides not matched to a gene: 3. Per germline, CDR1 SGHTA and CDR2 FQGNSA. The CDR3, as DNA: TGTGCCAGCAGCCCGGGACTAGCGGCTGAGCAGTTCTTC. Its protein product is CASSPGLAAEQFF.

V and J are TRBV29-1 and TRBJ2-2, with D possibly TRBD2 on 6 matching bases. This CDR3 has 15 residues. V dropped 7 bases and J dropped 3 bases, with 18 bases sitting between them. Germline V gene sequence: CDR1 SQVTM, CDR2 ANQGSEA. The chain's CDR3 is CSAVRRDGYTGELFF. The CDR3 nucleotides are TGCAGCGCAGTCCGGCGGGACGGGTACACCGGGGAGCTGTTTTTT.

V gene TRBV6-1 combines with J gene TRBJ1-2; perhaps TRBD1 as D (6 bases). The CDR3 contains 15 residues. Germline V gene lookup returns CDR1 MNHNS and CDR2 SASEGT. Between the trimmed V and J ends, which lost 6 bases and 6 bases, there was a span of 20 bases. This chain's CDR3 is CASREMWGRNDGYTF. The CDR3 DNA reads TGTGCCAGCAGGGAAATGTGGGGGCGGAACGATGGCTACACCTTC.

The chain recombines TRBV6-5 with TRBJ1-2, with TRBD1 identical over 7 bases. The germline CDR1 and CDR2 sequences are MNHEY and SVGAGI. The CDR3 has 12 residues. The V segment lost 6 bases and the J segment 5 bases; nucleotides outside the gene matches: 3. CDR3 DNA sequence: TGTGCCAGCAGCTACAGGGGTTATGGCTACACCTTC. Translation gives CASSYRGYGYTF.

In this sample, this clone turned up once. J is TRBJ2-1 and V is TRBV19; 9 bases are shared with TRBD1. Germline V gene lookup returns CDR1 LNHDA and CDR2 SQIVND (reference sequence). The CDR3 runs to 19 residues. The ends lost 6 bases at V and 1 base at J; junction bases unmatched: 16. Here the CDR3 DNA reads TGTGCCAGTAGCAACCGGGACAGGGTCATCTCTGGTTCCTACAATGAGCAGTTCTTC. Its translation: CASSNRDRVISGSYNEQFF.

This sequence joins TRBV6-1 and TRBJ2-7; 12 bases align to TRBD2. This CDR3 comprises 15 residues. After removal of 3 bases from V and 2 bases from J, the junction contained 2 bases not matched to a gene. From germline, CDR1 is MNHNS and CDR2 SASEGT. The CDR3 region has the DNA TGTGCCAGCAGTGACCGACTAGCGGGAGCCTACGAGCAGTACTTC. Translated: CASSDRLAGAYEQYF.

This chain links TRBV2 with TRBJ2-5, with 11 bases that match TRBD2. The CDR3 is made up of 17 amino acids. CDR1 and CDR2 from the germline V gene are SNHLY and FYNNEI. V shed 5 bases and J 5 bases; nucleotides not matched to a gene: 13. CDR3 sequence (DNA): TGTGCCAGCAGTACAGGCGCTAGCGGGAGGCTCGGGGAGACCCAGTACTTC. It is translated as CASSTGASGRLGETQYF.

The CDR3 DNA sequence: TGTGCCAGCAGCGGTGAGACAGGGCAAATGGAAAAACTGTTTTTT. This gives the protein CASSGETGQMEKLFF. This chain connects TRBV9 to TRBJ1-4; TRBD1 matches 7 bases. Germline lookup yields CDR1 SGDLS and CDR2 YYNGEE. Unmatched junction bases numbered 10, after V lost 3 bases and J lost 8 bases. This CDR3 contains 15 residues.

V is TRBV28 and J is TRBJ2-7, with a weak D call TRBD2 (5 bases). V was cut by 5 bases and J by 0 bases, with 11 bases left in between. Germline CDR1 MDHEN, CDR2 SYDVKM. CDR3 length equals 14 residues. DNA for the CDR3: TGTGCCAGCAGTGTGACGGGGAGCTCCTACGAGCAGTACTTC. It codes for CASSVTGSSYEQYF.

V and J are TRBV2 and TRBJ2-1; 10 bases align to TRBD2. CDR1 and CDR2 (germline): SNHLY, FYNNEI. The CDR3 runs 15 residues. The ends lost 7 bases at V and 5 bases at J; junction bases unmatched: 8. The CDR3 region is CASTPGLAMHNEQFF. The CDR3, as DNA: TGTGCCAGCACTCCGGGACTAGCGATGCACAATGAGCAGTTCTTC.